Each of the 14 T cell receptor beta chains below was sequenced from the same sample in a study of high-grade serous ovarian cancer treatment subgroups. Measured with immunoSEQ multiplex PCR; TCRdb has only the in-frame clones, and not every one. Of about 15,000 clones in the sample, roughly nine tenths were seen once. Tumor samples were taken before definitive surgery or chemotherapy. Sample: tumor tissue. The receptor set was obtained from a human donor with high-grade serous ovarian cancer.

The chain recombines TRBV11-2 with TRBJ2-1; TRBD2 matches at 14 bases. The CDR3 runs 15 residues. V shed 5 bases and J 9 bases; nucleotides not matched to a gene: 6. The germline gives CDR1 SGHAT, CDR2 FQNNGV. For the CDR3, the DNA is TGTGCCAGCAGCACGACTAGCGGGGGGGCCTTTGAGCAGTTCTTC. This gives the protein CASSTTSGGAFEQFF.

The chain recombines TRBV18 with TRBJ2-5, with D possibly TRBD2 on 5 matching bases. The V end lost 0 bases, the J end lost 7 bases, and 12 bases lay between the germline ends. Germline CDR1 is KGHSH and CDR2 is LQKENI. CDR3 length: 14 residues. Here the CDR3 reads CASSPPSREGTQYF. In nucleotides, the CDR3 is TGTGCCAGCTCACCACCGTCCCGGGAAGGGACCCAGTACTTC.

V is TRBV4-1 and J is TRBJ2-1; 7 bases fit TRBD2. CDR1 and CDR2 from the germline V gene are MGHRA and YSYEKL. The V and J ends lost 1 base and 4 bases, in that order; junction bases with no gene match: 13. The CDR3 is made up of 18 amino acids. The CDR3 loop is CASSQGLARGTPYNEQFF. The CDR3 DNA reads as TGCGCCAGCAGCCAAGGGCTAGCGCGGGGGACCCCTTACAATGAGCAGTTCTTC.

The chain joins TRBV6-5 to TRBJ1-3; TRBD1 matches at 8 bases. Trimming took 6 bases from V and 4 from J; bases not matched to a gene: 8. This CDR3 spans 15 amino acids. The germline gives CDR1 MNHEY, CDR2 SVGAGI. CDR3 nucleotide sequence: TGTGCCAGCAGAGACAGGGGTCGTCTAGGAAACACCATATATTTT. Its translation is CASRDRGRLGNTIYF.

The chain joins TRBV5-1 to TRBJ2-1, with 9 nucleotides matching TRBD1. This CDR3 is built from 15 residues. V gave up 0 bases and J gave up 6 bases; unmatched junction bases: 4. Germline loops: CDR1 SGHRS, CDR2 YFSETQ. The CDR3 sequence: CASSLGTGATNEQFF. The CDR3 DNA reads as TGCGCCAGCAGCTTGGGGACAGGGGCGACCAATGAGCAGTTCTTC.

The chain recombines TRBV9 with TRBJ2-7, with a tentative D call TRBD1 (6 bases). Germline values: CDR1 SGDLS, CDR2 YYNGEE. V was clipped by 0 bases and J by 9 bases, with 16 bases between them. This CDR3 is built from 14 residues. CDR3 protein: CASSVGGPGTRQYF. The CDR3 bases are TGTGCCAGCAGCGTAGGGGGGCCCGGGACAAGGCAGTACTTC. Using reference TRBV9 and TRBJ2-7 for the parts outside the CDR3, the full variable domain is DSGVTQTPKHLITATGQRVTLRCSPRSGDLSVYWYQQSLDQGLQFLIQYYNGEERAKGNILERFSAQQFPDLHSELNLSSLELGDSALYFCASSVGGPGTRQYFGPGTRLTVT.

The chain recombines TRBV9 with TRBJ2-2; D gene unclear. Germline V gives CDR1 SGDLS, CDR2 YYNGEE. The ends were cut back, 4 bases at V and 5 bases at J, with 6 bases in the middle. This CDR3 comprises 12 residues. As DNA, the CDR3 is TGTGCCAGCAGCACCGATACCGGGGAGCTGTTTTTT. Amino acid sequence: CASSTDTGELFF.

This CDR3 is CASSQGPGTGGYEQYF. Here the CDR3 DNA reads TGCGCCAGCAGCCAAGGACCCGGGACAGGGGGCTACGAGCAGTACTTC. The rearrangement links TRBV4-1 to TRBJ2-7; 11 positions match TRBD1. V shed 1 base and J 3 bases; nucleotides not matched to a gene: 5. CDR1 and CDR2 from the germline V gene are MGHRA and YSYEKL. The CDR3 spans 16 residues.

V is TRBV5-6 and J is TRBJ1-2; perhaps TRBD1 as D (6 bases). The CDR3 is 17 residues long. Germline CDR1 and CDR2: SGHDT and YYEEEE. Trimming pared 3 bases from V and 2 bases from J, leaving 20 bases between. The CDR3 DNA is TGTGCCAGCAGCTCCGGGTTTACACAGGGTAGGAACTATGGCTACACCTTC. Encoded protein: CASSSGFTQGRNYGYTF.

The chain employs TRBV6-5 and TRBJ1-4; D is possibly TRBD1 (5 bases). Per the germline V gene, CDR1 is MNHEY and CDR2 is SVGAGI. The CDR3 loop spans 15 amino acids. V lost 0 bases, J lost 2 bases, and 7 bases lay in between. CDR3 coding DNA: TGTGCCAGCAGTTACTCGGGGGTGACTAATGAAAAACTGTTTTTT. Its protein is CASSYSGVTNEKLFF.

The chain links TRBV14 to TRBJ1-5, with D tentatively TRBD1 (5 bases). The CDR3 totals 15 residues. The germline gives CDR1 SGHDN, CDR2 FVKESK. Trimming removed 5 bases at V and 1 base at J, with 12 bases between. Here the CDR3 reads CASSYGSGSNQPQHF. The CDR3 DNA sequence: TGTGCCAGCAGCTATGGCTCAGGGAGCAATCAGCCCCAGCATTTT.

V is TRBV11-3 and J is TRBJ2-1; 8 bases line up with TRBD1. The CDR3 is 14 amino acids. V shed 6 bases and J 4 bases; nucleotides not matched to a gene: 5. CDR1 is SGHNT, CDR2 YENEEA, per germline. The CDR3 region is CASSPRTGYNEQFF. CDR3 bases: TGTGCCAGCAGTCCCCGGACAGGGTACAATGAGCAGTTCTTC.

This chain links TRBV30 with TRBJ2-7; 11 positions agree with TRBD1. Trimming removed 6 bases from V and 2 bases from J; junction bases left unmatched: 3. The germline CDR1 and CDR2 sequences are GTSNPN and SVGIG (reference sequence). The CDR3 length is 13 residues. The CDR3 here is CACPGQGAYEQYF. Written as DNA, the CDR3 is TGTGCCTGCCCGGGACAGGGGGCCTACGAGCAGTACTTC.

This rearrangement joins TRBV9 to TRBJ1-5, with TRBD1 as a possible D gene (5 bases). CDR1 is SGDLS and CDR2 is YYNGEE in the germline V gene. Between the trimmed V and J ends, which lost 7 bases and 0 bases, there was a span of 32 bases. The CDR3 is 21 residues long. The CDR3 DNA reads as TGTGCCAGCCTATTAATCAAGGCCCGGGGACGGGGTTCCTATAGCAATCAGCCCCAGCATTTT. Protein sequence: CASLLIKARGRGSYSNQPQHF.